This T cell receptor (beta chain) is drawn from a study of blood T cell repertoires in COVID-19 (dated by TCRdb to the early 2020s). A note on the overall study: Samples from collaborators originated in the United States, Italy and Spain and spanned both the acute and convalescent phases of COVID-19. The prospective study material was composed of cDNA or gDNA derived from T cells, B-cell-depleted T cells, or PBMCs. The dataset comprised deeply sampled blood TCRbeta repertoires from subjects exposed to, actively infected with, or recovered from COVID-19. A freely available public database, intended as a resource for researchers studying the immune response to SARS-CoV-2, is where the repertoires were released. Samples were obtained from the ongoing ImmuneRACE study (first 160 participants) and from 1,200 or so subjects provided by 6 global collaborators. Nearly every sample came with metadata listing a de-identified subject ID, COVID-19 status, age in years and sex. Where available, HLA class I and class II types were obtained from metadata supplied by the sample provider rather than from assay-based typing.

The germline V gene (reference sequence) provides CDR1 LNHDA and CDR2 SQIVND. The V and J ends are trimmed by 4 bases and 3 bases, leaving 9 bases between them. The CDR3 holds 14 amino acids from the cysteine to the phenylalanine. Of the read, only the CDR3 DNA is kept; its 42 bases are in frame from base 1. Beyond this particular receptor, the publication reports: How much clinical and demographic metadata was included differed by source and by participant, and the metadata was provided uncurated.

TCRbeta CDR3 regions were amplified from genomic DNA by means of the immunoSEQ Assay, a bias-controlled multiplex PCR. In the paper's pipeline: Nucleated cell counts per sample were estimated from amplification of reference gene primers within the assay. To quantify the absolute abundance of each unique TCRbeta CDR3 rearrangement, sequence reads were collapsed and filtered. For each sample, productive Simpson clonality was calculated as the square root of Simpson's diversity index over productive rearrangements. Imported from immuneACCESS, the table was reduced by TCRdb to in-frame sequences with V and J called. These copies leave out some clones; in studies compared against another copy, an unresolved V gene accounts for under half, and the cause of the remainder is not known. The V and J calls and clone size come from that table; D and trimming were worked out from the DNA. This sample is represented by 200,000 to 250,000 clones; roughly 86% of them were singletons. The ten largest clones represent about 9.4% of the sample.

One collaborating source in Seattle enrolled patients while the patients were actively infected and followed the patients over time throughout the course of disease. Whole blood was collected in K2EDTA tubes by collaborating institutions according to the institutions' own protocols. For TCRbeta analysis, collaborators shipped samples in one of three forms: frozen whole blood, isolated PBMCs, or DNA extracted from either of those sample types. Concerning this clone: Its target antigen remains unknown. Base qualities are not provided; no much larger clone lies one nucleotide away.

Source material: peripheral blood. The clonotype originates from a woman aged 45-60 years with COVID-19, enrolled during active disease. The sequence links TRBV19 to TRBJ1-4; the D gene cannot be named for sure. The bases read TGTGCCAGTAGTACGGGAATCGCTAATGAAAAACTGTTTTTT. Its translation is CASSTGIANEKLFF.